The sequence of this T cell receptor (beta chain) was determined in a study of Graves' ophthalmopathy and Graves' hyperthyroidism. Stable hyperthyroidism meant no ophthalmopathy within 18 months of follow-up. In this sample, this clonotype turned up many times. In germline, CDR1 is SGHTA, CDR2 FQGNSA. Trimming took 6 bases from V and 0 from J; bases not matched to a gene: 6. The length of the CDR3 is 15 residues. Using RNA transcripts, the TCR beta CDR3 regions were amplified. Second-round multiplex PCR came after first-round RT-PCR with HTBI primers. TCRdb re-derived calls from the multiplex PCR reads in MiXCR, one entry per CDR3 protein. The sample carries 600,000 to 650,000 distinct CDR3 sequences, about 20% recorded once.

The source of this sequence is a woman younger than 35 with stable Graves' hyperthyroidism. Some clones in this sample may be carry-over from other donors' samples. The chain links TRBV7-2 to TRBJ2-7; 9 bases are a match to TRBD1. The specimen was peripheral blood. The CDR3, as DNA: TGTGCCAGCAGGTGGGACAGGGTGGCCTCCTACGAGCAGTACTTC. Amino acid sequence: CASRWDRVASYEQYF.